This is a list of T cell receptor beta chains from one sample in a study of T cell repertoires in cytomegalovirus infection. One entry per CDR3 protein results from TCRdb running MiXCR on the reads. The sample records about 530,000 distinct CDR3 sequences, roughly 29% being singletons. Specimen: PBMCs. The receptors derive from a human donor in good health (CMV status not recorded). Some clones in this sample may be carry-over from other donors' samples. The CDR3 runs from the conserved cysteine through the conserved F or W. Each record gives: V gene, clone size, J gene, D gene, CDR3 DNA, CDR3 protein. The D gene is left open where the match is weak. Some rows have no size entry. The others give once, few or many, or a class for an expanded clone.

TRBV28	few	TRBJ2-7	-	TGTGCCAGCAGTCCCCCTAGTACCTACGAGCAGTACTTC	CASSPPSTYEQYF
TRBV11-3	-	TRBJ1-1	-	TGTGCCAGCAGCTTATTTCATAACACTGAAGCTTTCTTT	CASSLFHNTEAFF
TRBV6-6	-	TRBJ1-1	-	TGTGCCAGCAGTGTAGGAGGGTCGAACACTGAAGCTTTCTTT	CASSVGGSNTEAFF
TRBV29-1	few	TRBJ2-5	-	TGCAGCGTCGACGAGGTTTTCAAGAAGACCCAGTACTTC	CSVDEVFKKTQYF
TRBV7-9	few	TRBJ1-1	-	TGTGCCAGCAGCAGAGGACAGTACATGAACACTGAAGCTTTCTTT	CASSRGQYMNTEAFF
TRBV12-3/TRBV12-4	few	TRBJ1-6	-	TGTGCCAGCAGGATGCAGGGGTTCTCCTATAATTCACCCCTCCACTTT	CASRMQGFSYNSPLHF
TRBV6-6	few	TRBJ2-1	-	TGTGCCAGCAGTTCATTACCAGGGAAGTTCTTC	CASSSLPGKFF
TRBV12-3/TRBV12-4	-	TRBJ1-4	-	TGTGCCAGCAGTATTAGACATGCTGAAAAACTGTTTTTT	CASSIRHAEKLFF
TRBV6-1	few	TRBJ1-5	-	TGTGCCAGCAGTGAAGTGCGGGACCGGTACGGGCAGCCCCAGCATTTT	CASSEVRDRYGQPQHF
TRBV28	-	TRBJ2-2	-	TGTGCCAGCAGTTTAGGGGCAGCTCCGAACACCGGGGAGCTGTTTTTT	CASSLGAAPNTGELFF
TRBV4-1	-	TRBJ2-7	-	TGCGCCAGCAGCCAAGGGCGGTCGGGCTACGAGCAGTACTTC	CASSQGRSGYEQYF
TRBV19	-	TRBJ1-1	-	TGTGCCAGTAGTATTGGGCTCGGCAGGGTGAACACTGAAGCTTTCTTT	CASSIGLGRVNTEAFF
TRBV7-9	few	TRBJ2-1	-	TGTGCCAGCAGCTTAGATCTGGGTCTGGATGAGCAGTTCTTC	CASSLDLGLDEQFF
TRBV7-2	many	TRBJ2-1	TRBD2	TGTGCCAGCAGCTTAGACGCGGGAGTACACAATGAGCAGTTCTTC	CASSLDAGVHNEQFF
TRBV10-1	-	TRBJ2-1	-	TGCGCCAGCAGTGAGTCAGTGGGGTATGGGAATGAGCAGTTCTTC	CASSESVGYGNEQFF
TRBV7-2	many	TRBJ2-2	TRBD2	TGTGCCAGCAGCCTAGCGGGAGGAGCCACCGGGGAGCTGTTTTTT	CASSLAGGATGELFF
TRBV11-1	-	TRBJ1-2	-	TGTGCCAGCAGCTTTGGGCAGGGAAATGGCTACACCTTC	CASSFGQGNGYTF
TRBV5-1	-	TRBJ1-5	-	TGCGCCAGCAGCCAGGACGGGGTTAGCAATCAGCCCCAGCATTTT	CASSQDGVSNQPQHF
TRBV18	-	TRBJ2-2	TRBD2	TGTGCCAGCTCACCACGGCCTCTAGCGGGAAACACCGGGGAGCTGTTTTTT	CASSPRPLAGNTGELFF
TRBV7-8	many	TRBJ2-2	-	TGTGCCAGCAGCTTAGTCCTAGCGAGGCCCGGGGAGCTGTTTTTT	CASSLVLARPGELFF
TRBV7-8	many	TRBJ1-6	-	TGTGCCAGCAGCTTAGCCGGACCCAATTCACCCCTCCACTTT	CASSLAGPNSPLHF
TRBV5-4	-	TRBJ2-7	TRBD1	TGTGCCAGCAGCTTTCGGGACAGCGAGGTAGAGCAGTACTTC	CASSFRDSEVEQYF
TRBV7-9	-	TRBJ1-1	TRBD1	TGTGCCAGCAGCTTAGGCAACAGGGGGAACACTGAAGCTTTCTTT	CASSLGNRGNTEAFF
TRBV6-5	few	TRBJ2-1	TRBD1	TGTGCCAGCAGTCTCGGACAGGGGGTCTACAATGAGCAGTTCTTC	CASSLGQGVYNEQFF
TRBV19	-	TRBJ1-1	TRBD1	TGTGCCAGTAGTACGCGACAGGGAGTGAACACTGAAGCTTTCTTT	CASSTRQGVNTEAFF
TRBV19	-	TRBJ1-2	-	TGTGCCAGTAGTATTCGGGCCCGAGATGGCTACACCTTC	CASSIRARDGYTF
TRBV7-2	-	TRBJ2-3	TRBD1	TGTGCCAGCAGCCCGCAGACAGGGAGCACAGATACGCAGTATTTT	CASSPQTGSTDTQYF
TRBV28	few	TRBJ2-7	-	TGTGCCAGCAGTTCCCTACGGCAGGGAGGATACGAGCAGTACTTC	CASSSLRQGGYEQYF
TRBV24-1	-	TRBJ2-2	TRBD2	TGTGCCACCAGTGAGCCCGGGACTAGGTCCGGGGAGCTGTTTTTT	CATSEPGTRSGELFF
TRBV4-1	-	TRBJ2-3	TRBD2	TGCGCCAGCAGCCAAGATAACAGCGGGAGGTTCGCAGATACGCAGTATTTT	CASSQDNSGRFADTQYF
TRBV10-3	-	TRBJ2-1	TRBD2	TGTGCCATCAGTGAGTTACCCGGGACTAGCAGACGCAATGAGCAGTTCTTC	CAISELPGTSRRNEQFF
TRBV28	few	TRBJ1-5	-	TGTGCCAGCAGTAGTACAGGGTTACAGCCCCAGCATTTT	CASSSTGLQPQHF
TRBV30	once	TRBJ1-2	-	TGTGCCTGGAGTGGTGTAGCAGTCTACACCTTC	CAWSGVAVYTF
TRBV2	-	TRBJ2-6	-	TGTGCCAGCAGTCGAGATCGCTCTGGGGCCAACGTCCTGACTTTC	CASSRDRSGANVLTF
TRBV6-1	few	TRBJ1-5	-	TGTGCCAGCAGTGAAATGGGTCAGCCCCAGCATTTT	CASSEMGQPQHF
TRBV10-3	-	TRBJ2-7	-	TGTGCCATCAGTGGGACAGGCGGGAGCTCCTACGAGCAGTACTTC	CAISGTGGSSYEQYF
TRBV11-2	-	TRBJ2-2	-	TGTGCCAGCAGCCCCACTAGTCGGTACACCGGGGAGCTGTTTTTT	CASSPTSRYTGELFF
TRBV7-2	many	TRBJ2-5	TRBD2	TGTGCCAGCAGCTTAGGGCTAGCGGGAGCAGAGACCCAGTACTTC	CASSLGLAGAETQYF
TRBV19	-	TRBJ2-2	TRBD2	TGTGCCAGTAGTATATCTAGCGGCGGTACCGGGGAGCTGTTTTTT	CASSISSGGTGELFF
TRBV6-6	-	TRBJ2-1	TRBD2	TGTGCCAGCAGTTACAGGGAGGGTGAGCAGTTCTTC	CASSYREGEQFF
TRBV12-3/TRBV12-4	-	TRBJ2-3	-	TGTGCCAGCAGCCGTTCGGTGCCCGGGGTTACGCAGTATTTT	CASSRSVPGVTQYF
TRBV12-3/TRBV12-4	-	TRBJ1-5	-	TGTGCCAGCAGCCCTCACCTTGCGGGGGGCAATCAGCCCCAGCATTTT	CASSPHLAGGNQPQHF
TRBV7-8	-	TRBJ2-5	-	TGTGCCAACGGACCGAGGCTAGGTGGTCAAGAGACCCAGTACTTC	CANGPRLGGQETQYF